Listed below are T cell receptor beta chains from one sample, sequenced in a study of breast tumors, draining lymph nodes, adjacent tissues. One entry per CDR3 protein results from TCRdb running MiXCR on the multiplex PCR reads. This sample has around 170,000 distinct CDR3 sequences, with 33% found just once. The sequenced sample was axillary lymph node tissue. The receptors shown here come from a female donor with breast cancer. Some clones in this sample may be carry-over from other donors' samples. Each CDR3 is given with its conserved first and last residue. The D gene is left open where the match is weak. The size of a clone is reported for some rows only, either as once, few or many, or as a class for expanded clones.

size	V	D	J	CDR3	DNA
many	TRBV7-3	TRBD2	TRBJ2-1	CASSPRPLAGVEQFF	TGTGCCAGCAGCCCGCGCCCACTAGCGGGTGTCGAGCAGTTCTTC
many	TRBV12-3/TRBV12-4	.	TRBJ1-2	CASSHGQHYGYTF	TGTGCCAGCAGCCACGGACAGCACTATGGCTACACCTTC
few	TRBV27	.	TRBJ2-2	CASSLSIVFGELFF	TGTGCCAGCAGTTTAAGTATAGTTTTCGGGGAGCTGTTTTTT
many	TRBV20-1	TRBD2	TRBJ2-3	CSARVYLAGDVDTQYF	TGCAGTGCTAGAGTTTACCTAGCGGGAGACGTAGATACGCAGTATTTT
many	TRBV19	.	TRBJ2-3	CASRWASTDTQYF	TGTGCCAGTAGGTGGGCTAGCACAGATACGCAGTATTTT
many	TRBV20-1	TRBD1	TRBJ1-2	CSAGTGSFWGYTF	TGCAGCGCCGGGACAGGGTCATTCTGGGGCTACACCTTC
medium-sized	TRBV29-1	TRBD1	TRBJ1-2	CSGKGGNGYTF	TGCAGCGGCAAAGGGGGCAACGGCTACACCTTC
many	TRBV5-8	TRBD1	TRBJ2-5	CASSLGQGWETQYF	TGTGCCAGCAGCTTGGGACAGGGGTGGGAGACCCAGTACTTC
many	TRBV20-1	.	TRBJ2-5	CSARLTGQETQYF	TGCAGTGCTAGACTGACGGGCCAAGAGACCCAGTACTTC
many	TRBV9	TRBD2	TRBJ2-1	CASSVQTSSHSYNEQFF	TGTGCCAGCAGCGTACAGACTAGCTCCCACTCCTACAATGAGCAGTTCTTC
many	TRBV20-1	TRBD2	TRBJ2-7	CSAMKGLAGSSYEQYF	TGCAGTGCTATGAAAGGCCTAGCGGGAAGCTCCTACGAGCAGTACTTC
many	TRBV12-3/TRBV12-4	TRBD1	TRBJ2-1	CASSDDRDYNEQFF	TGTGCCAGCAGTGATGACAGGGATTACAATGAGCAGTTCTTC
many	TRBV20-1	.	TRBJ2-2	CSATPDYSNTGELFF	TGCAGTGCTACTCCGGACTATTCCAACACCGGGGAGCTGTTTTTT
few	TRBV3-1	TRBD1	TRBJ2-5	CASSHAGQAQETQYF	TGTGCCAGCAGCCATGCGGGACAGGCCCAAGAGACCCAGTACTTC
.	TRBV7-9	.	TRBJ1-2	CASSLNSDGTF	TGTGCCAGCAGCTTAAACAGCGACGGCACCTTC
.	TRBV6-1	TRBD2	TRBJ2-2	CASSSRTSGITGELFF	TGTGCCAGCAGTTCCCGGACTAGCGGGATTACCGGGGAGCTGTTTTTT
many	TRBV5-4	.	TRBJ2-3	CASSSGGPGDTQYF	TGTGCCAGCAGCTCAGGGGGGCCGGGAGATACGCAGTATTTT
many	TRBV5-5	TRBD2	TRBJ2-3	CASSLLAGLADTQYF	TGTGCCAGCAGCTTGCTAGCGGGGTTGGCGGATACGCAGTATTTT
many	TRBV12-3/TRBV12-4	.	TRBJ1-5	CASSLQGTTNQPQHF	TGTGCCAGCAGTTTACAGGGCACTACCAATCAGCCCCAGCATTTT
few	TRBV28	.	TRBJ2-7	CASSLPNRAEQYF	TGTGCCAGCAGTCTTCCCAACAGGGCCGAGCAGTACTTC
.	TRBV10-3	.	TRBJ2-5	CAISDLGGETQYF	TGTGCCATCAGTGACCTGGGGGGAGAGACCCAGTACTTC
many	TRBV6-6	.	TRBJ1-3	CASIPTQALDRNTIYF	TGTGCCAGCATTCCTACCCAGGCCCTAGACAGAAACACCATATATTTT
many	TRBV19	.	TRBJ2-3	CASSIEGSGTDTQYF	TGTGCCAGTAGTATAGAGGGGTCAGGGACAGATACGCAGTATTTT
many	TRBV7-2	TRBD1	TRBJ1-4	CASSLARGQEKLFF	TGTGCCAGCAGCTTAGCTAGGGGGCAAGAAAAACTGTTTTTT
many	TRBV29-1	TRBD1	TRBJ2-7	CSAWDRGQEQYF	TGCAGCGCTTGGGACAGGGGGCAGGAGCAGTACTTC
many	TRBV5-8	TRBD1	TRBJ1-2	CASSRGQGAPVYGYTF	TGTGCCAGCAGTCGGGGACAGGGAGCCCCGGTCTATGGCTACACCTTC
.	TRBV4-2	.	TRBJ2-7	CASTPRGGEQYF	TGTGCCAGCACGCCAAGGGGGGGCGAGCAGTACTTC
.	TRBV10-3	TRBD1	TRBJ2-6	CAISESVGGAGANVLTF	TGTGCCATCAGTGAGTCTGTAGGGGGCGCTGGGGCCAACGTCCTGACTTTC
many	TRBV5-6	.	TRBJ1-2	CASSGRGTPPEDGYTF	TGTGCCAGCAGCGGAAGAGGGACACCCCCTGAGGATGGCTACACCTTC
many	TRBV29-1	.	TRBJ1-2	CSVGDQPGLYGYTF	TGCAGCGTTGGAGATCAACCGGGGCTCTATGGCTACACCTTC
many	TRBV24-1	.	TRBJ1-2	CATSEGDKNYGYTF	TGTGCCACCAGTGAAGGGGACAAGAACTATGGCTACACCTTC
.	TRBV20-1	.	TRBJ2-2	CSARLRGELSF	TGCAGTGCTAGATTGAGGGGGGAGCTGTCTTTT
.	TRBV29-1	.	TRBJ2-1	CSVGTVYNEQFF	TGCAGCGTTGGGACTGTCTACAATGAGCAGTTCTTC
few	TRBV5-6	.	TRBJ2-7	CASSFGWAYTSYEQYF	TGTGCCAGCAGCTTCGGGTGGGCATACACCTCCTACGAGCAGTACTTC
.	TRBV15	.	TRBJ1-5	CATSIRQGNQPQHF	TGTGCCACCAGCATAAGACAGGGCAATCAGCCCCAGCATTTT
many	TRBV7-3	TRBD2	TRBJ2-1	CASSLEGLAGAYGNEQFF	TGTGCCAGCAGTTTGGAAGGGCTAGCGGGGGCATACGGTAATGAGCAGTTCTTC
many	TRBV30	.	TRBJ2-1	CAWSESYNEQFF	TGTGCCTGGAGTGAATCTTACAATGAGCAGTTCTTC
many	TRBV18	.	TRBJ2-3	CASSPTYTDTQYF	TGTGCCAGCTCACCAACCTACACAGATACGCAGTATTTT